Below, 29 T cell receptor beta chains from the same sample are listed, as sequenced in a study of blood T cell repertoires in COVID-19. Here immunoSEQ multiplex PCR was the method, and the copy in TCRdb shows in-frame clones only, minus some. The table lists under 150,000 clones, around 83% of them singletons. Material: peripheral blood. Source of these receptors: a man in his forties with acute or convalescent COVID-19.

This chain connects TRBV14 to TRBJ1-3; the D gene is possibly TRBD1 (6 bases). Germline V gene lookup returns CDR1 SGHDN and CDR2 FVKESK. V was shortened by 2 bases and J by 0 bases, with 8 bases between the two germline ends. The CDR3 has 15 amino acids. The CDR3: CASSQRTASGNTIYF. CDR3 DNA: TGTGCCAGCAGCCAAAGGACAGCCTCTGGAAACACCATATATTTT.

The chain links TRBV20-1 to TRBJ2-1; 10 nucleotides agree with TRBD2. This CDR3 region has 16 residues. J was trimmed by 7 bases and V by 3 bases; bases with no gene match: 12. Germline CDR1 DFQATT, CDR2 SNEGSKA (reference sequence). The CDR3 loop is CSASSGLAEVDNEQFF. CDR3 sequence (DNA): TGCAGTGCTAGTTCCGGACTAGCGGAAGTCGATAATGAGCAGTTCTTC.

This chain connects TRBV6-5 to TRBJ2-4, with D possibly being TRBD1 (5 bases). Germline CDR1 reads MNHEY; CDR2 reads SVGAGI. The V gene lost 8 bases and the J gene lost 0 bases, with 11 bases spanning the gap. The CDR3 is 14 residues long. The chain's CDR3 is CASPYRGAKNIQYF. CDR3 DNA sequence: TGTGCCAGCCCCTATAGGGGAGCCAAAAACATTCAGTACTTC.

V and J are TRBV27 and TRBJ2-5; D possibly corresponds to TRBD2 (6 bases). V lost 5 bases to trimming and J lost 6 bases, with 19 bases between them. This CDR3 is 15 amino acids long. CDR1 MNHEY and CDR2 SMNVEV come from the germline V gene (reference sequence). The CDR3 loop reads CASSNGGYRGKTQYF. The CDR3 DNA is TGTGCCAGCAGTAACGGGGGTTACCGGGGAAAGACCCAGTACTTC.

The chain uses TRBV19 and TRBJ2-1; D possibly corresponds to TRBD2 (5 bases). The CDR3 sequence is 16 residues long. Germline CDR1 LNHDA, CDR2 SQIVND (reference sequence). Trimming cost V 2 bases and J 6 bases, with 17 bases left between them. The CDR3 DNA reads TGTGCCAGTAGTATAAGTGGCCTAGCAAGCTTCAATGAGCAGTTCTTC. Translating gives CASSISGLASFNEQFF.

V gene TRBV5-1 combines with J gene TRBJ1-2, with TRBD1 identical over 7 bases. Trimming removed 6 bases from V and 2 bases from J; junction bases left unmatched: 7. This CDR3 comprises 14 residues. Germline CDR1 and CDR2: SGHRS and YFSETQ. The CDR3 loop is CASNSLGQNYGYTF. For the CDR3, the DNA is TGCGCCAGCAATTCCTTGGGACAGAACTATGGCTACACCTTC.

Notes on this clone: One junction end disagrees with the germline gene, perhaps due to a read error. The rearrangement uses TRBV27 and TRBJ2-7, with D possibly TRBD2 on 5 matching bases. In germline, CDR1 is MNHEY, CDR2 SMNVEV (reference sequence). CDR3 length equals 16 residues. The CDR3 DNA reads TGTGCCACCAGTGAGGGCGCGGCATCGGCAACCTACGAGCAGTACTTC. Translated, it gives CATSEGAASATYEQYF.

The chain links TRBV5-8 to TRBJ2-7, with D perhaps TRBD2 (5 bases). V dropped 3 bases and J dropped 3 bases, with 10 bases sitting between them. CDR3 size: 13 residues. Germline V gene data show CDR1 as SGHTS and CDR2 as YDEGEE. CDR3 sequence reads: CASSSSGDYEQYF. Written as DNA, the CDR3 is TGTGCCAGCAGCTCCTCCGGGGACTACGAGCAGTACTTC. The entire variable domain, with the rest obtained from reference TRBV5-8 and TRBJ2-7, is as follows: EAGVTQSPTHLIKTRGQQATLRCSPISGHTSVYWYQQALGLGLQFLLWYDEGEERNRGNFPPRFSGRQFPNYSSELNVNALELEDSALYLCASSSSGDYEQYFGPGTRLTVT.

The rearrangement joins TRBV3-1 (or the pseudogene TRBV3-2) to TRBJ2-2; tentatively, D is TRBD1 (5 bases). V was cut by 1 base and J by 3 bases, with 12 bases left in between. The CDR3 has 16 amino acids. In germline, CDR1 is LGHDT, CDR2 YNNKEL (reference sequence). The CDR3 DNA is TGTGCCAGCAGCCAAGTCTATAGGGGATACACCGGGGAGCTGTTTTTT. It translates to CASSQVYRGYTGELFF.

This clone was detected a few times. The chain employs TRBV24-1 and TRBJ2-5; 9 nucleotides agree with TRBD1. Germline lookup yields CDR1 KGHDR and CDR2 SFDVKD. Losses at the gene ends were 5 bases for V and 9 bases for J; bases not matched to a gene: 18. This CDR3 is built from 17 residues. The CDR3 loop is CATSAPGTGRFWEPQYF. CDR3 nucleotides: TGTGCCACCAGTGCCCCAGGGACAGGGAGATTCTGGGAACCCCAGTACTTC.

CDR3 in DNA: TGCGCCAGCAGCGCAAGAGCACAGGGCACAGATACGCAGTATTTT. Protein product: CASSARAQGTDTQYF. The chain combines TRBV5-1 with TRBJ2-3, with D perhaps matching TRBD1 (5 bases). Germline lookup yields CDR1 SGHRS and CDR2 YFSETQ. Trimming cost V 4 bases and J 1 base, with 13 bases left between them. This CDR3 is 15 amino acids long.

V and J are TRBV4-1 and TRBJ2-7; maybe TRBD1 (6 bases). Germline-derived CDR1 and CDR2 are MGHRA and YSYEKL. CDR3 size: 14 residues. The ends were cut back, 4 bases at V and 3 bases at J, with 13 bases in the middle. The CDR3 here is CASSLPGQIYEQYF. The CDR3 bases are TGCGCCAGCAGCCTCCCGGGACAAATCTACGAGCAGTACTTC.

This CDR3 reads CASSLGSLTFKETQYF. The CDR3 DNA sequence: TGTGCCAGCAGCTTAGGGTCATTGACTTTCAAAGAGACCCAGTACTTC. The chain is built from TRBV7-8 and TRBJ2-5; no reliable D call. V lost 1 base and J lost 3, with 15 bases in between. Per the germline V gene, CDR1 is SGHVS and CDR2 is FQNEAQ. The CDR3 has 16 amino acids.

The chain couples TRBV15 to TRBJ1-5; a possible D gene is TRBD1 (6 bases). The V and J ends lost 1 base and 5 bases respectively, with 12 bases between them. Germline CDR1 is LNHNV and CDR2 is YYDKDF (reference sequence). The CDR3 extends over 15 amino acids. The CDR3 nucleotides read TGTGCCACCAGCAGAGGGGGGGGCGGAGATCAGCCCCAGCATTTT. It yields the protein CATSRGGGGDQPQHF.

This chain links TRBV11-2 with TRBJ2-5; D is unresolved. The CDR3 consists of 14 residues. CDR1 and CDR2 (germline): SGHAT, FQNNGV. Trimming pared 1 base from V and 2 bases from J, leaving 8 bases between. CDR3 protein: CASSLGGSQETQYF. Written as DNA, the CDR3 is TGTGCCAGCAGCTTAGGTGGCAGTCAAGAGACCCAGTACTTC.

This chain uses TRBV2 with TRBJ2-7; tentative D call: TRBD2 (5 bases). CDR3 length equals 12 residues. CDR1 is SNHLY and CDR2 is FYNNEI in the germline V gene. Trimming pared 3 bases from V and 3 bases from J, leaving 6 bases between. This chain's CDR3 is CASSERVYEQYF. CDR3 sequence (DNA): TGTGCCAGCAGTGAGAGGGTCTACGAGCAGTACTTC.

As DNA, the CDR3 is TGTGCCAGCAGTTTTCAGGGTTACTATGGCTACACCTTC. Amino acid sequence: CASSFQGYYGYTF. This rearrangement joins TRBV12-3 or TRBV12-4 to TRBJ1-2; possible D gene TRBD1, 5 bases. The CDR3 is made up of 13 amino acids. The germline V and J ends were trimmed by 3 bases and 3 bases, with 8 bases remaining between them.

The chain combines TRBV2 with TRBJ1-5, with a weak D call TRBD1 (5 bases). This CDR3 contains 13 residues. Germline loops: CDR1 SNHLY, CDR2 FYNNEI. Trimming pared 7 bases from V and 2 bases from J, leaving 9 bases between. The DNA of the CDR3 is TGTGCCAGCACAAGGGGTGGCAATCAGCCCCAGCATTTT. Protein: CASTRGGNQPQHF.

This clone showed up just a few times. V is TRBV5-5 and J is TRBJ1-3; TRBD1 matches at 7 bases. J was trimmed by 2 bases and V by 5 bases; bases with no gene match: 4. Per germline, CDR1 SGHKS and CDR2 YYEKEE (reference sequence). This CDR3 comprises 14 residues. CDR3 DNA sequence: TGTGCCAGCAGGAGACAGGGACCTGGAAACACCATATATTTT. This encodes CASRRQGPGNTIYF. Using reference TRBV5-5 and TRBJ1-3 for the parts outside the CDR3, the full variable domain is DAGVTQSPTHLIKTRGQQVTLRCSPISGHKSVSWYQQVLGQGPQFIFQYYEKEERGRGNFPDRFSARQFPNYSSELNVNALLLGDSALYLCASRRQGPGNTIYFGEGSWLTVV.

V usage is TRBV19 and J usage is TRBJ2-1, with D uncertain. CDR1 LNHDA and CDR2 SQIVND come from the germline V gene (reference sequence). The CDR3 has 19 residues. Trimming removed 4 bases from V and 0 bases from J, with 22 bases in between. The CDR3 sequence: CASSRAGPSYPSSYNEQFF. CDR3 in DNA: TGTGCCAGTAGTAGGGCAGGCCCTTCCTACCCGAGCTCCTACAATGAGCAGTTCTTC.

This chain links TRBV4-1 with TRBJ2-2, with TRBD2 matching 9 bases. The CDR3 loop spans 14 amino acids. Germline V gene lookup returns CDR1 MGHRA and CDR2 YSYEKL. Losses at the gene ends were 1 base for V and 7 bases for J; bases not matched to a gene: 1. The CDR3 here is CASSQVAGVGELFF. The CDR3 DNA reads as TGCGCCAGCAGCCAAGTAGCGGGGGTCGGGGAGCTGTTTTTT.

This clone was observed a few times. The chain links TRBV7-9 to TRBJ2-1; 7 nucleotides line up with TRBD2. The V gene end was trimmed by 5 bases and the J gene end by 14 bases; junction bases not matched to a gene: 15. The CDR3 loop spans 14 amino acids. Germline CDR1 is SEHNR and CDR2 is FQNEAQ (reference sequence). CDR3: CASSPRLERGGEFF. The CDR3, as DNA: TGTGCCAGCAGCCCAAGACTAGAACGTGGGGGGGAGTTCTTC.

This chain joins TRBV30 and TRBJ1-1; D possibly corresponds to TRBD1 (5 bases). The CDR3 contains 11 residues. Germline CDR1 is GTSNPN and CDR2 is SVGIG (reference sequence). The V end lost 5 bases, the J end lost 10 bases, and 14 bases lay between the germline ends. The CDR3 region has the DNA TGTGCCTGGGGGGAGGGACGAAGAGCTTTCTTT. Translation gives CAWGEGRRAFF.

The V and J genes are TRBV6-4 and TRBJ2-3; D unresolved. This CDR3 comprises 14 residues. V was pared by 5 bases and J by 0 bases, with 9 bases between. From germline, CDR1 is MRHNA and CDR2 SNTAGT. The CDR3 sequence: CASSRQDSTDTQYF. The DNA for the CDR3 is TGTGCCAGCAGTCGCCAGGATAGCACAGATACGCAGTATTTT.

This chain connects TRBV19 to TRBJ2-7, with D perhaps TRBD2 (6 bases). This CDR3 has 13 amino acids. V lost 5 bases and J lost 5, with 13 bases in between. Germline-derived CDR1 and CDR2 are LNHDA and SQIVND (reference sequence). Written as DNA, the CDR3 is TGTGCCAGTAGTCATACTAGCAGGGACGAGCAGTACTTC. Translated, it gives CASSHTSRDEQYF.

CDR3 in amino acids: CASRPTGARGLTDTQYF. Written as DNA, the CDR3 is TGTGCCAGCAGACCCACTGGAGCGCGGGGGCTCACAGATACGCAGTATTTT. This rearrangement joins TRBV2 to TRBJ2-3; tentatively, D is TRBD2 (7 bases). The CDR3 spans 17 residues. With 6 bases removed from V and 2 bases from J, the gap between germline ends came to 21 bases. Germline V gene data show CDR1 as SNHLY and CDR2 as FYNNEI.

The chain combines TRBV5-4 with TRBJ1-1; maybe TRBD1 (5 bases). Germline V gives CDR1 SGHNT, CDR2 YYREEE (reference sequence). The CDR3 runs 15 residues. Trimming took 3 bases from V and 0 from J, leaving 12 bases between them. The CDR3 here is CASSSADRLNTEAFF. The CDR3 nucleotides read TGTGCCAGCAGCTCCGCAGACAGATTGAACACTGAAGCTTTCTTT.

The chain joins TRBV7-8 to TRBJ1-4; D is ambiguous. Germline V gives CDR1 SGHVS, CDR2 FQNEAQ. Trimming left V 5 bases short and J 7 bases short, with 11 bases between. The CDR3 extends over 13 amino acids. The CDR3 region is CASSTFRIEKLFF. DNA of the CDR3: TGTGCCAGCAGCACCTTCAGGATTGAAAAACTGTTTTTT.

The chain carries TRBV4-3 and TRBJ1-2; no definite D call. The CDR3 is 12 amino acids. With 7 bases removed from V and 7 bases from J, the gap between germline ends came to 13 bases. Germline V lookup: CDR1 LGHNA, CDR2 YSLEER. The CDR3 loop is CASNNFGSGYTF. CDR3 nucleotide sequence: TGCGCCAGCAATAATTTCGGGTCTGGCTACACCTTC.